The clone carrying this T cell receptor (beta chain) was detected only a few times. The data belong to a study of shared clonotypes between healthy human individuals. Per the germline V gene, CDR1 is SGHTA and CDR2 is FQGNSA. The length of the CDR3 is 12 residues. V lost 8 bases and J 7 bases, leaving 12 bases between the germline ends. Sequencing used immunoSEQ multiplex PCR; TCRdb keeps in-frame clones, though not all of them. The data contain around 990,000 clones, approximately 80% of them singletons. The J gene is TRBJ1-5, the V gene TRBV7-2; no definite D call. The sequence was obtained from a man aged 18 to 35 in good health. Some clones in this sample may be carry-over from other donors' samples. The specimen was memory CD4+ T cells from PBMCs. The subset here: CD45RA-negative fraction. The CDR3 nucleotides read TGTGCCAGCTCACTACAATACCAGCCCCAGCATTTT. This sequence encodes CASSLQYQPQHF.